These 3 T cell receptor beta chains came from one sample sequenced in a study of shared clonotypes between healthy human individuals. TCRdb's copy holds only in-frame clones and misses some; the assay was immunoSEQ multiplex PCR. The repertoire holds over a million clones, around three quarters seen once, with more than 0.5% in the top ten. The sequenced sample was memory CD4+ T cells from PBMCs. Subset: CD45RA-negative fraction. Receptor source: a man younger than 35 in good health. Some clones in this sample may be carry-over from other donors' samples.

This chain links TRBV5-1 with TRBJ2-7, with D perhaps TRBD1 (6 bases). Looked up from germline, CDR1 is SGHRS and CDR2 is YFSETQ. The CDR3 has 12 amino acids. V was trimmed by 0 bases and J by 6 bases, leaving 7 bases between them. DNA for the CDR3: TGCGCCAGCAGCTTGGAGGGGGTCGAGCAGTACTTC. The encoded protein is CASSLEGVEQYF. The full variable domain, completed using reference TRBV5-1 and TRBJ2-7, is KAGVTQTPRYLIKTRGQQVTLSCSPISGHRSVSWYQQTPGQGLQFLFEYFSETQRNKGNFPGRFSGRQFSNSRSEMNVSTLELGDSALYLCASSLEGVEQYFGPGTRLTVT.

Of note for this clone: At one end the junction does not follow the germline gene, possibly because of a read error. The chain couples TRBV6-4 to TRBJ2-2; TRBD2 agrees at 15 bases. Germline CDR1 MRHNA, CDR2 SNTAGT. The CDR3 loop spans 14 amino acids. CDR3 sequence: CARGTSGRPGGLFF. CDR3 DNA sequence: TGTGCCAGAGGGACTAGCGGGAGGCCGGGGGGGCTGTTTTTT.

This clone was counted a few times. The sample carries other DNA sequences with the same CDR3. J is TRBJ2-1 and V is TRBV7-2, with unresolved D. CDR3 length equals 12 residues. Looked up from germline, CDR1 is SGHTA and CDR2 is FQGNSA. Deletions cut 2 bases from V and 9 bases from J, with 8 bases between. The CDR3 coding sequence is TGTGCCAGCAGCTTAACACGAGGTGAGCAGTTCTTC. Its translation: CASSLTRGEQFF.